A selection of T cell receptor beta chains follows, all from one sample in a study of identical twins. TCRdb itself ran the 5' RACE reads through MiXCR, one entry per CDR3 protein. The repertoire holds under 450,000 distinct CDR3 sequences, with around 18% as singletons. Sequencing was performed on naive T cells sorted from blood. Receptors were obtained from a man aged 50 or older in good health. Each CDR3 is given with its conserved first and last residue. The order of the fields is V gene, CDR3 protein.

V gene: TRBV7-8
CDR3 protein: CASSAMRATRIYGYTF

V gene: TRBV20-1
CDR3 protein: CSARASGNNLNSPLHF

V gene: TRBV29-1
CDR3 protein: CSVELQGGWTYNEQFF

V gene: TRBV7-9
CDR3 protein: CASSLSGGVNEQFF

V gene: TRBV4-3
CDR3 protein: CASSPAQGSGSPLHF

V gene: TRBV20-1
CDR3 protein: CSPLNRAYNEQFF

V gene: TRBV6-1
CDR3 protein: CASSEAGTGSHEQYF

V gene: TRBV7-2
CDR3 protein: CASKTTSLAGPYNEQFF

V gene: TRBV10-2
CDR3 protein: CASTDIPNQPQHF

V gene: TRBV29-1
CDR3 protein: CSVPKDPTQYF

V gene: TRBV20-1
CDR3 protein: CSARDFYSTDTQYF

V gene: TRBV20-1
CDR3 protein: CSARPSVPSTDTQYF

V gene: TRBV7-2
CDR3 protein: CASSRGLEYEQYF

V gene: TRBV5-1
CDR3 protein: CASSSGEEGDEQYF

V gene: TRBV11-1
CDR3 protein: CASRRTPTGNEQFF

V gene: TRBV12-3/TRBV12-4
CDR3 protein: CASRGSGRRNQPQHF

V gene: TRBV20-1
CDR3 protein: CSAGLAGGSTDTQYF

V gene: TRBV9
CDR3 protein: CASSTTGISGNTIYF

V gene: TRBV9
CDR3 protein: CASSGQGAAGETQYF

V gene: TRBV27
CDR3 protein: CASNLAGGRYNEQFF

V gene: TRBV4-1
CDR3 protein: CASSHPDRPNQPQHF

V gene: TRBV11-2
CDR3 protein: CASSFTLLKNTGELFF

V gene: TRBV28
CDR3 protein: CASRRPLGTARYEQYF

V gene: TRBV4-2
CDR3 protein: CASSQGGAYGYTF

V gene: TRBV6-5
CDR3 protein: CASSYSGNSRTGELFF

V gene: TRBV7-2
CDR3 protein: CASSLEGQGKYGYTF

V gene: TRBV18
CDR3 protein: CASSVGQGEIQPQHF

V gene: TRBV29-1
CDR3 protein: CSVEPGDTEAFF

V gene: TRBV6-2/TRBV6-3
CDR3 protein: CASSYRETYEQYF

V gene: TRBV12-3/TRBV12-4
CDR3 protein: CASSPWTSGGYPYEQYF

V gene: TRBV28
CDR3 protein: CASSPRAHEQYF

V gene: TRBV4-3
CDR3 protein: CASSQRGVPSTDTQYF

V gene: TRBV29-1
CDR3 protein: CSVALAGAFNEQFF

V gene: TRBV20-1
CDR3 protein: CSARGVGGTETQYF

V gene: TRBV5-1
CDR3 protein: CASSSTGDHTEAFF

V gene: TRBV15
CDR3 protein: CATSSDLTGELFF

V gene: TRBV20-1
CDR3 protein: CSARWGWVSGIDSNQPQHF

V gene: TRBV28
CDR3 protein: CASSLTSYRGFYNEQFF

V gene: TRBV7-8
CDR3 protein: CASSFTGDLGPQHF

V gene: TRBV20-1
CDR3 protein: CSARVDTEAFF

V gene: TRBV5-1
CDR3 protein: CASSRAGTGFYNEQFF

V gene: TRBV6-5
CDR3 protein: CASSYWGVQGETQYF

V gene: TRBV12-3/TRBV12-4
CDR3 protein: CASSLGYEQYF

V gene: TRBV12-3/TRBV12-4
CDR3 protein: CASSRNMAKQFF

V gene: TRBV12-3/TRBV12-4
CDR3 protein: CASSPPRGGFTDTQYF

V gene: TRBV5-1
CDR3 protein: CASSIDSSYNEQFF

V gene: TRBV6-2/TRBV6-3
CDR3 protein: CASTLRRTGELFF

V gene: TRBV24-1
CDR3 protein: CATTGDSSYEQYF

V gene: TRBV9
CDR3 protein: CASSVASGGSNEQYF

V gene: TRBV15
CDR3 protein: CATRNTGVTDTQYF

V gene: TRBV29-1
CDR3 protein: CSVEGWGQLYGYTF

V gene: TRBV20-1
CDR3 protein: CSAHRAGQGPGANVLTF

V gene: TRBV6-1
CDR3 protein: CASSGGRSGAGELFF

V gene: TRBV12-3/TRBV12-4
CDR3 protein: CASSLTGPAYEQYF

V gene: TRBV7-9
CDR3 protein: CASSAARLMRLGGEQFF

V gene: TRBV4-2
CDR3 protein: CASSQDQRTLQYF

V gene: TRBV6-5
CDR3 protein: CASSLGGTTTDTQYF

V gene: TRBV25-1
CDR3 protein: CASSGTGDSTDTQYF

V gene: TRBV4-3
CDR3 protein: CASSQERATGELFF

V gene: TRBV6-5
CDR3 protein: CASGSGQGGSPLHF